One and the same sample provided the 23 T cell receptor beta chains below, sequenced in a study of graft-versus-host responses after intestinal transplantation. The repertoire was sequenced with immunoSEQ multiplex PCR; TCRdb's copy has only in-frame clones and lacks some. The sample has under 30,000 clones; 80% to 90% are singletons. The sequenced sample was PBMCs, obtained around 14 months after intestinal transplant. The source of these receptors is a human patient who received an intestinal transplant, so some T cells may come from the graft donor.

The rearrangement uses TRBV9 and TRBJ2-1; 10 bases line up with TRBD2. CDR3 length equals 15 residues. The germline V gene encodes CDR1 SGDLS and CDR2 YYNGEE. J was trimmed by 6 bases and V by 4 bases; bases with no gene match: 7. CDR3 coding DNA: TGTGCCAGCAGCTCAGCGGGAGGGCCTGGCAATGAGCAGTTCTTC. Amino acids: CASSSAGGPGNEQFF.

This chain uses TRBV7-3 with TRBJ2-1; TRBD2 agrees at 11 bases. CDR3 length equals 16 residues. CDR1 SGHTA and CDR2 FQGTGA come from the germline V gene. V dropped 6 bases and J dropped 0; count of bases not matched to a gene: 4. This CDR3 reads CASSPGLAGSYNEQFF. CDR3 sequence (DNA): TGTGCCAGCAGTCCCGGACTAGCGGGCTCCTACAATGAGCAGTTCTTC.

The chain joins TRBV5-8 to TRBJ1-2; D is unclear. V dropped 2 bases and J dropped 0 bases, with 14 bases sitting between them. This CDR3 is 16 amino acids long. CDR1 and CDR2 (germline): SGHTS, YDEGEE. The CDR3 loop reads CASSFSSSPPNYGYTF. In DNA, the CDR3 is TGTGCCAGCAGCTTTTCTTCAAGCCCCCCTAACTATGGCTACACCTTC.

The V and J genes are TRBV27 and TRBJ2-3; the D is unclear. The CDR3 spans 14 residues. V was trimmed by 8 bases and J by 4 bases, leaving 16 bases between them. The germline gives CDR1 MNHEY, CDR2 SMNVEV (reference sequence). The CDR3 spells CASSRGREADTQYF. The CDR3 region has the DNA TGTGCCAGCTCCCGTGGTCGCGAAGCAGATACGCAGTATTTT.

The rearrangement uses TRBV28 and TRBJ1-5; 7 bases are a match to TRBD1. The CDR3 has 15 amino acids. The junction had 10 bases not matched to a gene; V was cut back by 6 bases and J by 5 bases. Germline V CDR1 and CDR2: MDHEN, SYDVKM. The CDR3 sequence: CASSRQGSYYQPQHF. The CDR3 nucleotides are TGTGCCAGCAGCCGACAGGGTAGCTATTATCAGCCCCAGCATTTT.

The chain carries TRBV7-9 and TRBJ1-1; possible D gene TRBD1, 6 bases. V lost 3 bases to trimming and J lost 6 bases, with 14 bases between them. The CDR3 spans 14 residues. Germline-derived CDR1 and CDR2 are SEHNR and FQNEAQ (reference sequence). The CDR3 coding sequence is TGTGCCAGCAGCTTCCCCCGGGGGCGGCCTGAAGCTTTCTTT. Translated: CASSFPRGRPEAFF.

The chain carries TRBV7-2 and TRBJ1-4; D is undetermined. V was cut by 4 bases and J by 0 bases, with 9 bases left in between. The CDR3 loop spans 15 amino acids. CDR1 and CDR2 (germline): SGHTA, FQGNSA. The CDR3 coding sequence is TGTGCCAGCAGCTCCCAGGCAGCAACTAATGAAAAACTGTTTTTT. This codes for CASSSQAATNEKLFF.

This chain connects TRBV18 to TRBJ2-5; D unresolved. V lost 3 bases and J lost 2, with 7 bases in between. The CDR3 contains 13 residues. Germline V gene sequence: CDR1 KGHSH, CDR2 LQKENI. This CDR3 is CASSPQSQETQYF. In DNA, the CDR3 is TGTGCCAGCTCACCGCAATCACAAGAGACCCAGTACTTC. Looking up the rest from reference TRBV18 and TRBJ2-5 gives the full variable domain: NAGVMQNPRHLVRRRGQEARLRCSPMKGHSHVYWYRQLPEEGLKFMVYLQKENIIDESGMPKERFSAEFPKEGPSILRIQQVVRGDSAAYFCASSPQSQETQYFGPGTRLLVL.

CDR3: CASSQKLADASYEQYF. Written as DNA, the CDR3 is TGCGCCAGCAGCCAGAAACTAGCGGATGCCTCCTACGAGCAGTACTTC. This chain joins TRBV4-3 and TRBJ2-7, with 8 bases aligning to TRBD2. V was pared by 3 bases and J by 0 bases, with 7 bases of the junction left unmatched. The V gene's germline CDR1 is LGHNA and CDR2 YSLEER. The length of the CDR3 is 16 residues.

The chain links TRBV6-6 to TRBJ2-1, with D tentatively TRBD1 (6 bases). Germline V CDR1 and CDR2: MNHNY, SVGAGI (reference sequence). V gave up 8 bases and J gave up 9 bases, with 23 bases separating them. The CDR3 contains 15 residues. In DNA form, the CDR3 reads TGTGCCAGCCTCCCACTTAACAGGGCCCGGGGTGAGCAGTTCTTC. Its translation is CASLPLNRARGEQFF.

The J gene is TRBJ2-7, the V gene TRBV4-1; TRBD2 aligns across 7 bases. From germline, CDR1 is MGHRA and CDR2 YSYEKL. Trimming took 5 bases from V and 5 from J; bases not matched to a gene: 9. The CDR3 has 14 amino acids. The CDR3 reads CASSYTSGNNEQYF. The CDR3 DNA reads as TGCGCCAGCAGCTACACGAGCGGGAATAACGAGCAGTACTTC.

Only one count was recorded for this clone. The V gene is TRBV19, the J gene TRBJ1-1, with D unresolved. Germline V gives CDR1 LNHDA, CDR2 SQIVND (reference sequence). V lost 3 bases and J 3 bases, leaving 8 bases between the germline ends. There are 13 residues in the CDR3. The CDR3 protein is CASSIGRDTEAFF. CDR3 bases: TGTGCCAGTAGTATCGGAAGAGACACTGAAGCTTTCTTT.

The CDR3 nucleotides read TGTGCCAGTACCCAGGGGGGGGCCTCGGGCTACACCTTC. This encodes CASTQGGASGYTF. V and J are TRBV19 and TRBJ1-2, with 7 bases that match TRBD1. Trimming cost V 7 bases and J 8 bases; bases outside gene matches: 10. The germline V gene encodes CDR1 LNHDA and CDR2 SQIVND (reference sequence). The CDR3 length is 13 residues.

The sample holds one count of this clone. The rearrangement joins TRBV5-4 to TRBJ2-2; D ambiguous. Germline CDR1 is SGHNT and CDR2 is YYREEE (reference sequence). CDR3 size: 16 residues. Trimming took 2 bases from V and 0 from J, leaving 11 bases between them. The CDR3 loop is CASSLPARSNTGELFF. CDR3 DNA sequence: TGTGCCAGCAGCTTACCGGCCAGGTCGAACACCGGGGAGCTGTTTTTT.

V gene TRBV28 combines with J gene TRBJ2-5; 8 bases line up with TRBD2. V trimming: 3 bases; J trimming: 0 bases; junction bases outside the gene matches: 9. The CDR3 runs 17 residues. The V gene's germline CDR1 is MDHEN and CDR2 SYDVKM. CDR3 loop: CASSFLPTSVDQETQYF. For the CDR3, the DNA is TGTGCCAGCAGTTTCCTACCGACTAGCGTCGACCAAGAGACCCAGTACTTC.

CDR3: CASSGQGKAFF. CDR3 nucleotides: TGTGCCAGCAGTGGACAGGGCAAAGCTTTCTTT. The V gene is TRBV7-9, the J gene TRBJ1-1; 8 positions match TRBD1. Germline trimming cut 6 bases from V and 9 bases from J; bases unmatched to any gene: 3. CDR3 length: 11 amino acids. Germline V gene data show CDR1 as SEHNR and CDR2 as FQNEAQ (reference sequence).

CDR3 in amino acids: CASRKGRETYNEQFF. CDR3 bases: TGCGCCAGCAGGAAAGGACGGGAAACCTACAATGAGCAGTTCTTC. The V gene is TRBV5-1, the J gene TRBJ2-1; D is possibly TRBD2 (5 bases). CDR3 length: 15 residues. The germline V and J ends were trimmed by 5 bases and 2 bases, with 14 bases remaining between them. The germline CDR1 and CDR2 sequences are SGHRS and YFSETQ. Together with reference TRBV5-1 and TRBJ2-1, the CDR3 gives the full variable domain: KAGVTQTPRYLIKTRGQQVTLSCSPISGHRSVSWYQQTPGQGLQFLFEYFSETQRNKGNFPGRFSGRQFSNSRSEMNVSTLELGDSALYLCASRKGRETYNEQFFGPGTRLTVL.

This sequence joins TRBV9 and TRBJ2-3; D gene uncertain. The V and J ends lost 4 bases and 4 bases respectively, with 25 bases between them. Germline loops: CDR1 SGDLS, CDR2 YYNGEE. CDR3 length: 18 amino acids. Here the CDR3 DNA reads TGTGCCAGCAGCTTCCGAGAGAATTACCCCACCTTGCCAGATACGCAGTATTTT. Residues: CASSFRENYPTLPDTQYF.

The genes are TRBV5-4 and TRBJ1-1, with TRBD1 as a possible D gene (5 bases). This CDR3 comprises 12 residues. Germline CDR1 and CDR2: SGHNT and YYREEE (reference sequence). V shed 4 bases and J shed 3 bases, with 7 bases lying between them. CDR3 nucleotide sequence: TGTGCCAGCAGCCCCAGGGACACTGAAGCTTTCTTT. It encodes CASSPRDTEAFF.

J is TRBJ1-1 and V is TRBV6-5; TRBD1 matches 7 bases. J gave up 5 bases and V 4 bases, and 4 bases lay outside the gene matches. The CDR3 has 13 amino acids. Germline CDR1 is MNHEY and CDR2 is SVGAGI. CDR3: CASSWTGGTEAFF. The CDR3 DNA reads TGTGCCAGCAGTTGGACAGGAGGAACTGAAGCTTTCTTT.

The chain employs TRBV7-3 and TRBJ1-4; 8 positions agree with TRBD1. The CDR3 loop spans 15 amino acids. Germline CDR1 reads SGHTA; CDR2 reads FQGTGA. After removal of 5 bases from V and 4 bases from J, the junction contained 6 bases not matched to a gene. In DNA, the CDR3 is TGTGCCAGCAGCCCCACAGGGGGGGTTAATGAAAAACTGTTTTTT. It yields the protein CASSPTGGVNEKLFF. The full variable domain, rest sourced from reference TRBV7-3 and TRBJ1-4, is GAGVSQTPSNKVTEKGKYVELRCDPISGHTALYWYRQSLGQGPEFLIYFQGTGAADDSGLPNDRFFAVRPEGSVSTLKIQRTERGDSAVYLCASSPTGGVNEKLFFGSGTQLSVL.

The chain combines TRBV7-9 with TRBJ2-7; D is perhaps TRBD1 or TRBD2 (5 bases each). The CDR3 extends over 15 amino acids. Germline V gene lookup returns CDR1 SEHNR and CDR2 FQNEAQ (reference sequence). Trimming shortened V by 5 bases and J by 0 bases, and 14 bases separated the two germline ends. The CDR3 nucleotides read TGTGCCAGCAGCCAAGACAGCGGAAGCTCCTACGAGCAGTACTTC. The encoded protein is CASSQDSGSSYEQYF.

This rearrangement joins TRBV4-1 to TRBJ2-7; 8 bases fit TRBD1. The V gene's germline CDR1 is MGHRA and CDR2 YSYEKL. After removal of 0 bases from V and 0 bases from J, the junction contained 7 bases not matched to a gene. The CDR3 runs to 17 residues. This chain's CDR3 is CASSQDPGQGRSYEQYF. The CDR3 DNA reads TGCGCCAGCAGCCAAGACCCCGGACAGGGCCGCTCCTACGAGCAGTACTTC.